The clone carrying this TCR beta chain was seen only a few times. The antigen is not known. Germline V gives CDR1 MDHEN, CDR2 SYDVKM. This CDR3 has 16 amino acids. Deletions cut 4 bases from V and 2 bases from J, with 17 bases between. Authors' methods: Per sample, the median was 95,638 TCRs, with values from about 24,000 to 680,000. TCRdb re-analysed the RACE reads in MiXCR, keeping a single row per CDR3 protein. What appears here as the V and J calls and clone size reflects TCRdb's work, not the paper's. The data show more than 250,000 distinct CDR3 sequences, approximately 8.6% seen once. This entry is derived from a study of human T cells and chemical hapten exposure. Overall study: Scalp application of diphenylcyclopropenone was performed weekly in patients across the entire roughly 25-week study. Application of 0.01% DPC to the upper back was done by patch test, with a reading at 6 days.

Study results and caveats: Clustering by CDR3 similarity yielded significantly more large clusters from expanded TCRs than controls.

Documented time point: pre-sensitization, week 0. Treatment meaning: therapeutic diphenylcyclopropenone sensitization with weekly scalp DPC. This TCR was sampled from a woman aged 40 to 50 with alopecia areata. Some clones in this sample may be carry-over from other donors' samples. This specimen was whole blood, taken in connection with sensitization to the hapten diphenylcyclopropenone (DPC). This sequence joins TRBV28 and TRBJ1-2; a possible D gene is TRBD1 (6 bases). Written as DNA, the CDR3 is TGTGCCAGCAGTTCCCACGGACAGAGGTTAAACTATGGCTACACCTTC. This translates into CASSSHGQRLNYGYTF.